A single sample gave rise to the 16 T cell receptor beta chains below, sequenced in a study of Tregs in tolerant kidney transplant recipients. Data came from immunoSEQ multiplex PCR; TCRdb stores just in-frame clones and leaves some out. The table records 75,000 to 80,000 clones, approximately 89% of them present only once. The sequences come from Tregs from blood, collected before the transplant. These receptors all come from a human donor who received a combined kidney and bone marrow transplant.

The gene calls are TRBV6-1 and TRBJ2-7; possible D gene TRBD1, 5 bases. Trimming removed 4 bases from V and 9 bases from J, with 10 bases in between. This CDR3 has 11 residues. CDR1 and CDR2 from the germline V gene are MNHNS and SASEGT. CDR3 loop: CASSVQVWQYF. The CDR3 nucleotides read TGTGCCAGCAGTGTACAGGTATGGCAGTACTTC.

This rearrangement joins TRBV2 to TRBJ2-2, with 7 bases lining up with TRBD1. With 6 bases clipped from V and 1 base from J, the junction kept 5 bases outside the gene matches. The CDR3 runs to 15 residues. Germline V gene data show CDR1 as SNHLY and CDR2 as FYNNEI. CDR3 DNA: TGTGCCAGCAGAGCCGGGACAGTGAACACCGGGGAGCTGTTTTTT. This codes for CASRAGTVNTGELFF.

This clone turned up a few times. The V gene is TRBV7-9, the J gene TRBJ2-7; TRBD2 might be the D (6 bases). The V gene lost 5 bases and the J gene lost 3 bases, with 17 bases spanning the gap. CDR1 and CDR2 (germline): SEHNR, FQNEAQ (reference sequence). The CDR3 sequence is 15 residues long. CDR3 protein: CASSPRGTGDYEQYF. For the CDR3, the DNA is TGTGCCAGCAGCCCCCGGGGGACTGGGGACTACGAGCAGTACTTC.

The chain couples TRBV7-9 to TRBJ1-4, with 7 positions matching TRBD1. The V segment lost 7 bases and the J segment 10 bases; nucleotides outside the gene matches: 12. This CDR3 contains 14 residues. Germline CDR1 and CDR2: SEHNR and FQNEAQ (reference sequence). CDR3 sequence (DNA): TGTGCCAGCACCCAGGGGGACCATGGCGGAAAACTGTTTTTT. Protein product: CASTQGDHGGKLFF.

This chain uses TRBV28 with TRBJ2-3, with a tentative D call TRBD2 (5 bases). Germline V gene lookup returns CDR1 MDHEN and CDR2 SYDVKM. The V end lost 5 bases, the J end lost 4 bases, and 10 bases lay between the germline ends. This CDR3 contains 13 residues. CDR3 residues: CASSPTSPDTQYF. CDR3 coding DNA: TGTGCCAGCAGTCCTACTAGTCCAGATACGCAGTATTTT.

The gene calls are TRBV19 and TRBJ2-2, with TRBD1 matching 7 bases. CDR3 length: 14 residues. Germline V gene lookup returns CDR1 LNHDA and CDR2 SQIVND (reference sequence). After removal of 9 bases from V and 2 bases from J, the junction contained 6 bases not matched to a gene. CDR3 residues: CASRQGYNTGELFF. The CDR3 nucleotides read TGTGCCAGCAGACAGGGTTATAACACCGGGGAGCTGTTTTTT. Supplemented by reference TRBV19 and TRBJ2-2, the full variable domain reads DGGITQSPKYLFRKEGQNVTLSCEQNLNHDAMYWYRQDPGQGLRLIYYSQIVNDFQKGDIAEGYSVSREKKESFPLTVTSAQKNPTAFYLCASRQGYNTGELFFGEGSRLTVL.

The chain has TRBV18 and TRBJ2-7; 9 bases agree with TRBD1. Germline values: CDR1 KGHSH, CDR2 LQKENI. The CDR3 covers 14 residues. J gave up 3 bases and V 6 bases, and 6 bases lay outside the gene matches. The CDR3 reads CASSSGTGSYEQYF. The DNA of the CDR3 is TGTGCCAGCTCGTCCGGGACAGGGAGCTACGAGCAGTACTTC.

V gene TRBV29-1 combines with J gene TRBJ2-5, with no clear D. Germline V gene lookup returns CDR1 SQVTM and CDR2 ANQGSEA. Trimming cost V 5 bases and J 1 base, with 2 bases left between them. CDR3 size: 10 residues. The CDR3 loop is CSVLQETQYF. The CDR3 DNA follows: TGCAGCGTTCTCCAAGAGACCCAGTACTTC.

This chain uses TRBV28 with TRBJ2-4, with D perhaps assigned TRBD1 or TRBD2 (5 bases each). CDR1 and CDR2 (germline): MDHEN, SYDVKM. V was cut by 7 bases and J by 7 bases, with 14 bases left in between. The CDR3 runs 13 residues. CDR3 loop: CASTPPRGNIQYF. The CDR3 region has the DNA TGTGCCAGCACCCCTCCCCGGGGCAACATTCAGTACTTC.

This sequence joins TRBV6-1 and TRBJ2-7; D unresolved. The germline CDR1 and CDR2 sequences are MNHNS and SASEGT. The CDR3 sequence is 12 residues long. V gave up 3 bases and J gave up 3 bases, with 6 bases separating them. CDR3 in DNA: TGTGCCAGCAGTGATCAGTTCTACGAGCAGTACTTC. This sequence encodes CASSDQFYEQYF.

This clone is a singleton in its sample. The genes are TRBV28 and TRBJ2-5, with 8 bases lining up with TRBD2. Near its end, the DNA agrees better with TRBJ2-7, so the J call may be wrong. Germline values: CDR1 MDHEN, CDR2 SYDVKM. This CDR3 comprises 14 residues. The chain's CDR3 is CASSLLFSGNEQYF. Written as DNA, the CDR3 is TGTGCCAGCAGTTTATTATTTAGCGGGAACGAGCAGTACTTC.

The CDR3 sequence: CASSLGGLPAGPQHF. DNA of the CDR3: TGTGCCAGCAGTTTGGGCGGACTCCCCGCCGGGCCCCAGCATTTT. This chain joins TRBV28 and TRBJ1-5, with D unresolved. V lost 3 bases and J lost 9, with 18 bases in between. CDR1 and CDR2 from the germline V gene are MDHEN and SYDVKM. There are 15 residues in the CDR3.

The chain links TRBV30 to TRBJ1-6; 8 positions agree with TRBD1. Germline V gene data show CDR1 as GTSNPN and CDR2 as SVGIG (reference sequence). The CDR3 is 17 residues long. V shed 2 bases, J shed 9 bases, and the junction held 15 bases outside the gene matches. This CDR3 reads CAWSPTRGQGSTSPLHF. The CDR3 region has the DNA TGTGCCTGGAGTCCGACACGTGGACAGGGATCAACTTCACCCCTCCACTTT.

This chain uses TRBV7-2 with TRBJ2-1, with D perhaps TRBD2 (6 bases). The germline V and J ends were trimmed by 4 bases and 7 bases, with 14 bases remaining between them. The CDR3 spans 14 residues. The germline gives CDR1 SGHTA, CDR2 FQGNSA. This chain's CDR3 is CASSSYGSLNEQFF. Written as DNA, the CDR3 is TGTGCCAGCAGCTCATACGGGAGTTTGAATGAGCAGTTCTTC.

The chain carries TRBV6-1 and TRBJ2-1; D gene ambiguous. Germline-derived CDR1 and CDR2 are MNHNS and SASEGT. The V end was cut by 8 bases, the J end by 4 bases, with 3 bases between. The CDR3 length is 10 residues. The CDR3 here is CASLYNEQFF. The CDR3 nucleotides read TGTGCCAGCCTTTACAATGAGCAGTTCTTC.

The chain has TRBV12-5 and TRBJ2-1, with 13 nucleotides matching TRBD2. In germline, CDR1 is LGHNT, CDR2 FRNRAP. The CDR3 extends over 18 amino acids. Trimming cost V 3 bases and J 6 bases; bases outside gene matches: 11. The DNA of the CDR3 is TGTGCTAGTGGTTTCTACGGGACTAGCGGGATAGTTGGCAATGAGCAGTTCTTC. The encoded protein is CASGFYGTSGIVGNEQFF.